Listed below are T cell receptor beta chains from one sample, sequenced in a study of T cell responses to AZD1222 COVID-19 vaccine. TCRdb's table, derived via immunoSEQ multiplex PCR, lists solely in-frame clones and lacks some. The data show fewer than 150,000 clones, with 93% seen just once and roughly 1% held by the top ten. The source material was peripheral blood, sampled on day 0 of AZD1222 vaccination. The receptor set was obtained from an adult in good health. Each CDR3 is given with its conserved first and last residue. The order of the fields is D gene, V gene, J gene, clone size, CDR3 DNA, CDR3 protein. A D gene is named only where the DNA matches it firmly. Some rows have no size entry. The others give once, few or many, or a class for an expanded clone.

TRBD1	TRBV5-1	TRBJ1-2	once	TGCGCCAGCAGCTTGGATCCATCGACAGGGAACTATGGCTACACCTTC	CASSLDPSTGNYGYTF
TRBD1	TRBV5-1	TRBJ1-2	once	TGCGCCAGCAGGCTCGGGACAGGGGGCTTAGACTATGGCTACACCTTC	CASRLGTGGLDYGYTF
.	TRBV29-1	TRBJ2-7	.	TGCAGCGCTAGCCGAGACCACGAGCAGTACTTC	CSASRDHEQYF
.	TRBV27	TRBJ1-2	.	TGTGCCAGCAGCCCAGAGGCTAGACCTAACTATGGCTACACCTTC	CASSPEARPNYGYTF
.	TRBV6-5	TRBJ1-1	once	TGTGCCAGCAGTTACTCGAGGTTTCGGTTAACCACTGAAGCTTTCTTT	CASSYSRFRLTTEAFF
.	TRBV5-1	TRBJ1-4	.	TGCGCCAGCAGCGTTTCGGAGAATGAAAAACTGTTTTTT	CASSVSENEKLFF
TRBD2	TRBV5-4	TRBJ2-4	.	TGTGCCAGCAGCTCCAAGACCGGGGGGGACATTCAGTACTTC	CASSSKTGGDIQYF
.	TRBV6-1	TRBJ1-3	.	TGTGCCAGCAGTGAAGGAGGAAACACCATATATTTT	CASSEGGNTIYF
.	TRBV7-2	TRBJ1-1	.	TGTGCCAGCAGCCCAATTACAGAGGCCACTGAAGCTTTCTTT	CASSPITEATEAFF
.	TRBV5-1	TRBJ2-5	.	TGCGCCAGCAGCTTGGCCTCGGTCCAAGAGACCCAGTACTTC	CASSLASVQETQYF
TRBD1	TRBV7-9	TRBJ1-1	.	TGTGCCAGCAGCTTAGGACAGGGGAGGCCTGAAGCTTTCTTT	CASSLGQGRPEAFF
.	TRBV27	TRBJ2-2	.	TGTGCCAGCAGCCCTCTTGGGATTCGGGGCCCGAACACCGGGGAGCTGTTTTTT	CASSPLGIRGPNTGELFF
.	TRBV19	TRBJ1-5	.	TGTGCCAGTAGTATTGGCTCAGTTAGCAATCAGCCCCAGCATTTT	CASSIGSVSNQPQHF
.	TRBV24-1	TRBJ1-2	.	TGTGCCACCAGTGATCTTGGCAGTCCTAACTATGGCTACACCTTC	CATSDLGSPNYGYTF
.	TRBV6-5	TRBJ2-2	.	TGTGCCAGCAGCCTCAGGACAGCCGGCACCGGGGAGCTGTTTTTT	CASSLRTAGTGELFF
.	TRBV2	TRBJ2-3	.	TGTGCCAGCAATCTATTGGCAGGAAGCACAGATACGCAGTATTTT	CASNLLAGSTDTQYF
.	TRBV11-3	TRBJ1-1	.	TGTGCCAGCAGCGGCCAGGGGAGTTCGGCTGAAGCTTTCTTT	CASSGQGSSAEAFF
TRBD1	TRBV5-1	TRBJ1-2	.	TGCGCCAGCAGCTTGGGGACAGGGCTCTATGGCTACACCTTC	CASSLGTGLYGYTF
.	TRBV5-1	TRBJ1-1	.	TGCGCCAGCCAGGACCAAGGGGTCAGGGGCACTGAAGCTTTCTTT	CASQDQGVRGTEAFF
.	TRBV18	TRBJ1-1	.	TGTGCCAGCTCATCCGGGGGAGACACTGAAGCTTTCTTT	CASSSGGDTEAFF
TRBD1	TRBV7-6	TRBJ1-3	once	TGTGCCAGCAGCTTAAGGTCCGGGACACAGGGGCTCTCTGGAAACACCATATATTTT	CASSLRSGTQGLSGNTIYF
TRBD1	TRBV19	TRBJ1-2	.	TGTGCCAGTAGTATAGGACAGGGCTACGGCTACACCTTC	CASSIGQGYGYTF
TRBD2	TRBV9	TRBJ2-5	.	TGTGCCAGCAGCGCCGGACTAGCGGGGAGGTCGGAGACCCAGTACTTC	CASSAGLAGRSETQYF
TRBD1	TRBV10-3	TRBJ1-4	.	TGTGCCATCAGTGAGTCGGGACAGAATAATGAAAAACTGTTTTTT	CAISESGQNNEKLFF
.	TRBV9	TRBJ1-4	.	TGTGCCAGCAGCGTAGGAGTGGGGAACAGGGCGGATGAAAAACTGTTTTTT	CASSVGVGNRADEKLFF